Listed here are 11 T cell receptor beta chains from one sample, sequenced in a study of regulatory T cells in long-lasting Graves disease. Indicated time point: persistent/refractory GD, antithyroid drugs over 5 years with positive TRAb. PBMC RNA served as the TCR library source. Building of the TCR beta libraries involved iRepertoire HTBI primers and Arm-PCR of CDR3 regions. From the multiplex PCR reads, TCRdb called clonotypes with MiXCR, one entry per CDR3 protein. Of a few hundred thousand distinct CDR3 sequences listed, around 24% are singletons. The sequencing here drew on peripheral blood mononuclear cells (PBMCs), taken when the disease was refractory, from a patient treated with antithyroid drugs. The receptors were sampled from a female donor with Graves disease.

V and J are TRBV14 and TRBJ2-6, with 7 bases identical to TRBD1. Germline values: CDR1 SGHDN, CDR2 FVKESK. V lost 0 bases, J lost 3 bases, and 11 bases stayed unmatched. The CDR3 length is 19 residues. In DNA, the CDR3 is TGTGCCAGCAGCCAAGATTGGGGACAGCCTTCTCTTGGGGCCAACGTCCTGACTTTC. It yields the protein CASSQDWGQPSLGANVLTF. Full variable domain (missing parts from reference TRBV14 and TRBJ2-6): EAGVTQFPSHSVIEKGQTVTLRCDPISGHDNLYWYRRVMGKEIKFLLHFVKESKQDESGMPNNRFLAERTGGTYSTLKVQPAELEDSGVYFCASSQDWGQPSLGANVLTFGAGSRLTVL.

The V and J genes are TRBV30 and TRBJ2-6, with a possible D match to TRBD2 (7 bases). Trimming took off 3 bases at V and 1 base at J, with 19 bases between the two ends. The CDR3 runs to 18 residues. Germline V CDR1 and CDR2: GTSNPN, SVGIG (reference sequence). CDR3 in DNA: TGTGCCTGGAGCGGGGAGGGGGTGTTGTCTTCTGGGGCCAACGTCCTGACTTTC. Protein sequence: CAWSGEGVLSSGANVLTF. Full variable domain (missing parts from reference TRBV30 and TRBJ2-6): SQTIHQWPATLVQPVGSPLSLECTVEGTSNPNLYWYRQAAGRGLQLLFYSVGIGQISSEVPQNLSASRPQDRQFILSSKKLLLSDSGFYLCAWSGEGVLSSGANVLTFGAGSRLTVL.

The sample holds a few counts of this clonotype. The chain combines TRBV20-1 with TRBJ2-7, with 10 bases that match TRBD2. Germline loops: CDR1 DFQATT, CDR2 SNEGSKA (reference sequence). V lost 5 bases to trimming and J lost 3 bases; unmatched junction nucleotides: 10. The CDR3 length is 15 residues. The CDR3 spells CSALPQREGFYEQYF. For the CDR3, the DNA is TGCAGTGCTCTCCCTCAGCGGGAGGGTTTCTACGAGCAGTACTTC.

The J gene is TRBJ2-7, the V gene TRBV20-1, with 8 bases fitting TRBD2. Germline CDR1 and CDR2: DFQATT and SNEGSKA (reference sequence). V shed 6 bases, J shed 4 bases, and the junction held 14 bases outside the gene matches. The CDR3 length is 15 residues. The DNA for the CDR3 is TGCAGTGCCACAACGGGGGGGGGCTTTAATTACGAGCAGTACTTC. The encoded protein is CSATTGGGFNYEQYF.

The DNA of the CDR3 is TGTGCCAGCAGCTTAGGCTCTAGCGGGAGGACGACGCAGTATTTT. Protein product: CASSLGSSGRTTQYF. This sequence joins TRBV7-2 and TRBJ2-3, with 11 bases aligning to TRBD2. V was pared by 1 base and J by 9 bases, with 6 bases of the junction left unmatched. CDR3 length: 15 amino acids. Germline CDR1 SGHTA, CDR2 FQGNSA.

This clonotype was observed a few times. The V gene is TRBV9, the J gene TRBJ2-7, with 8 bases that match TRBD2. V lost 3 bases and J lost 3; bases outside the gene matches: 5. The CDR3 runs to 14 residues. CDR1 is SGDLS, CDR2 YYNGEE, per germline. CDR3 sequence (DNA): TGTGCCAGCAGCGGAGCGGGAGCCAACTACGAGCAGTACTTC. It codes for CASSGAGANYEQYF.

There are a few counts of this clonotype. The chain carries TRBV20-1 and TRBJ1-2, with TRBD1 identical over 7 bases. Germline V gene lookup returns CDR1 DFQATT and CDR2 SNEGSKA (reference sequence). J lost 2 bases, V lost 6 bases, and 3 bases had no gene match. CDR3 length: 12 residues. CDR3 protein: CSATGQNYGYTF. The CDR3 region has the DNA TGCAGTGCGACGGGACAGAACTATGGCTACACCTTC.

V gene TRBV19 combines with J gene TRBJ2-7, with TRBD1 matching 7 bases. Germline lookup yields CDR1 LNHDA and CDR2 SQIVND (reference sequence). The CDR3 totals 15 residues. The V segment lost 0 bases and the J segment 4 bases; nucleotides outside the gene matches: 6. DNA of the CDR3: TGTGCCAGTAGTATAGATTCGGGACAGCGTTACGAGCAGTACTTC. Residues: CASSIDSGQRYEQYF.

This clonotype was seen a handful of times. The rearrangement uses TRBV15 and TRBJ1-1; unclear D gene. This CDR3 has 14 residues. Germline loops: CDR1 LNHNV, CDR2 YYDKDF (reference sequence). V was cut by 0 bases and J by 2 bases, with 7 bases left in between. CDR3 amino acids: CATSRDRINTEAFF. CDR3 nucleotides: TGTGCCACCAGCAGAGACAGGATTAACACTGAAGCTTTCTTT.

This clonotype was found a few times. This may be a read error, as it is one base from a much larger clone. This sequence joins TRBV20-1 and TRBJ2-5; D may be TRBD2 (6 bases). CDR1 is DFQATT, CDR2 SNEGSKA, per germline (reference sequence). This CDR3 has 17 residues. The CDR3 DNA reads TGCAGTGCCAGAGAAGGCCTAGGCGGGAAAGAAGGAGAGACCCAGTGCTTC. Residues: CSAREGLGGKEGETQCF.

This clonotype was seen more than once but under ten times. The rearrangement joins TRBV28 to TRBJ2-2; TRBD2 matches 13 bases. The germline V gene has CDR1 MDHEN and CDR2 SYDVKM. The J segment lost 4 bases and the V segment lost 4 bases, leaving 12 bases of the junction unmatched. The CDR3 spans 19 residues. Here the CDR3 reads CASSSIGLAGVASTGELFF. The CDR3 region has the DNA TGTGCCAGCAGTTCGATCGGACTAGCGGGAGTGGCGAGCACCGGGGAGCTGTTTTTT.